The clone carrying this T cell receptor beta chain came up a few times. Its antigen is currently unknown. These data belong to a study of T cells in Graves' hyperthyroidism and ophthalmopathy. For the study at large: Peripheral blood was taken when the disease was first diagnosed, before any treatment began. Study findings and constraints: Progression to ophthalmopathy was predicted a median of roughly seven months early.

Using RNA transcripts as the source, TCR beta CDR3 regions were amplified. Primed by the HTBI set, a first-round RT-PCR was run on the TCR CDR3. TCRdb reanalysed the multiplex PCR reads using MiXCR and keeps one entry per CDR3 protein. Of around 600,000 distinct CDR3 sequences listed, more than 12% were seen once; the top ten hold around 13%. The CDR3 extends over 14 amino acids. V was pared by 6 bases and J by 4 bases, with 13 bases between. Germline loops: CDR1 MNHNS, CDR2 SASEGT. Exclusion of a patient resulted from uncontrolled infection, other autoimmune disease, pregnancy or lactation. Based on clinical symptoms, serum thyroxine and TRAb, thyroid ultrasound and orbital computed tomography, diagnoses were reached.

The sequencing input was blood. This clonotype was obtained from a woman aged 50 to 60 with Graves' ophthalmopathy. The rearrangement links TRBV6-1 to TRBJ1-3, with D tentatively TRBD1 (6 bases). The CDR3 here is CASSPDSLGNTIYF. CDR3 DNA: TGTGCCAGCAGCCCGGACAGTTTGGGAAACACCATATATTTT.